This is a list of T cell receptor beta chains from one sample in a study of T-cell reconstitution after alpha-beta-depleted transplantation in children. Each CDR3 protein gets one entry after TCRdb re-called the PCR reads with MiXCR. The data contain hundreds of thousands of distinct CDR3 sequences, 16% of them seen just once; the ten biggest clones take up approximately 1.1%. The sequenced sample was PBMCs from the stem cell graft donor, obtained from the stem cell graft. The receptors shown here come from a human donor who donated a stem cell graft to a child with acute myeloid leukemia. Both conserved end residues are part of each CDR3. The D gene is left open where the match is weak. A clone size is listed for some rows: how often the clone was seen (once, few, many), or a class if it is expanded.

many	TRBV29-1	.	TRBJ2-2	CSAPRDLSTGELFF	TGCAGCGCCCCCCGGGACTTGAGCACCGGGGAGCTGTTTTTT
.	TRBV9	TRBD2	TRBJ2-1	CASSVVSGGAGEQFF	TGTGCCAGCAGCGTAGTCAGCGGGGGGGCAGGAGAGCAGTTCTTC
few	TRBV7-2	.	TRBJ2-5	CASSLGGSIVRETQYF	TGTGCCAGCAGCTTAGGCGGTAGCATCGTCCGCGAGACCCAGTACTTC
many	TRBV13	.	TRBJ2-1	CASSSLSTGAYNEQFF	TGTGCCAGCAGCTCCCTGTCGACGGGGGCCTACAATGAGCAGTTCTTC
few	TRBV20-1	.	TRBJ2-7	CSAREMGGVYEQYF	TGCAGTGCTAGAGAGATGGGCGGAGTCTACGAGCAGTACTTC
many	TRBV20-1	.	TRBJ1-2	CSAASDSRNYGYTF	TGCAGTGCTGCCTCGGACAGCCGAAACTATGGCTACACCTTC
.	TRBV5-1	TRBD1	TRBJ2-3	CASSTRDRGPYF	TGCGCCAGCAGCACCCGGGACAGGGGGCCGTATTTT
many	TRBV20-1	.	TRBJ2-2	CSARDVRGASTGELFF	TGCAGTGCTAGAGACGTCCGGGGGGCGAGCACCGGGGAGCTGTTTTTT
few	TRBV20-1	TRBD2	TRBJ2-3	CSALPSFSGPFTDTQYF	TGCAGTGCCCTGCCCTCCTTTAGCGGGCCTTTTACAGATACGCAGTATTTT
few	TRBV7-2	TRBD1	TRBJ2-7	CASSLVGQGAYEQYF	TGTGCCAGCAGCTTAGTCGGACAGGGGGCGTACGAGCAGTACTTC
few	TRBV4-3	.	TRBJ1-3	CASSQDAVSGNTIYF	TGCGCCAGCAGCCAAGACGCAGTCTCTGGAAACACCATATATTTT
.	TRBV6-5	TRBD2	TRBJ2-1	CASSYRPQSTSGVYNEQFF	TGTGCCAGCAGTTACCGACCGCAGTCCACTAGCGGGGTTTACAATGAGCAGTTCTTC
.	TRBV27	.	TRBJ1-2	CASSSDSTSLFGYTF	TGTGCCAGCAGTTCAGACTCTACTTCCCTATTTGGCTACACCTTC
.	TRBV4-1	TRBD2	TRBJ2-1	CASSQAGSGGSYNEQFF	TGCGCCAGCAGCCAAGCGGGTAGCGGGGGGTCCTACAATGAGCAGTTCTTC
.	TRBV5-5	.	TRBJ2-1	CASSLLVSTNEQFF	TGTGCCAGCAGCTTGTTAGTTAGCACGAATGAGCAGTTCTTC
many	TRBV5-1	.	TRBJ2-7	CASSLMDAGLSEQYF	TGCGCCAGCAGCTTAATGGACGCAGGTCTAAGCGAGCAGTACTTC
few	TRBV5-5	TRBD1	TRBJ2-5	CASSPGQGFEETQYF	TGTGCCAGCAGTCCGGGACAGGGTTTCGAAGAGACCCAGTACTTC
.	TRBV20-1	.	TRBJ2-4	CSAHGGYFGAADIQYF	TGCAGTGCTCACGGGGGTTATTTCGGGGCGGCGGACATTCAGTACTTC
few	TRBV27	.	TRBJ1-2	CASSLNPELGYTF	TGTGCCAGCAGTTTAAACCCTGAGTTGGGCTACACCTTC
few	TRBV7-9	.	TRBJ2-5	CASSFDPLGETQYF	TGTGCCAGCAGCTTTGACCCCCTTGGGGAGACCCAGTACTTC
few	TRBV6-1	.	TRBJ2-3	CASSPQERPSTDTQYF	TGTGCCAGCAGTCCCCAGGAGCGGCCTAGCACAGATACGCAGTATTTT
.	TRBV5-1	TRBD1	TRBJ1-1	CASNAGQFLNTEAFF	TGCGCCAGCAACGCGGGACAGTTTTTGAACACTGAAGCTTTCTTT